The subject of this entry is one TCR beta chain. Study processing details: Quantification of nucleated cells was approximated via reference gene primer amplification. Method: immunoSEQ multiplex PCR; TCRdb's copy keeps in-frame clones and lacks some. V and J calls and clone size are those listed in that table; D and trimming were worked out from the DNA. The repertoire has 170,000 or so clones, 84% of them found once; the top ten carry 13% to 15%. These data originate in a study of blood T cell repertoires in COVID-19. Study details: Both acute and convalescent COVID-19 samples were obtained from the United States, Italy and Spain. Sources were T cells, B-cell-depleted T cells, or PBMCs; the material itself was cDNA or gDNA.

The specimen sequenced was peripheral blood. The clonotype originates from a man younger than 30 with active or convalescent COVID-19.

CDR3 DNA: TGTGCCAGCAGCTCCGGGACAGTGGGAACCGGGGAGCTGTTTTTT. Protein sequence: CASSSGTVGTGELFF. The J gene is TRBJ2-2, the V gene TRBV7-3; 7 bases are a match to TRBD1. The J segment lost 5 bases and the V segment lost 4 bases, leaving 7 bases of the junction unmatched. The CDR3 is 15 residues long. Looked up from germline, CDR1 is SGHTA and CDR2 is FQGTGA.